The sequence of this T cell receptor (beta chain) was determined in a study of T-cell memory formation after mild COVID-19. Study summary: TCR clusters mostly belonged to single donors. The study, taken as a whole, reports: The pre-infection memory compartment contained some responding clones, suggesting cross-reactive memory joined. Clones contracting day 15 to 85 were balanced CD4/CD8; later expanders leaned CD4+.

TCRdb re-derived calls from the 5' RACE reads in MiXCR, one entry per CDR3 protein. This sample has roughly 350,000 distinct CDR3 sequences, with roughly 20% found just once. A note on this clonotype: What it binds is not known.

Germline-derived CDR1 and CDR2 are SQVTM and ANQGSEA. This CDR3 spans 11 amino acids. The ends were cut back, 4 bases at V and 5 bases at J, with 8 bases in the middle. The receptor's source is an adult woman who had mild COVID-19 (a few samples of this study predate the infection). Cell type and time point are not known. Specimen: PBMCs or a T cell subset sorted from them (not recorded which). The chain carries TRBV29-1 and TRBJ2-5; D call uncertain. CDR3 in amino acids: CSVGFLETQYF. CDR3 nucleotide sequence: TGCAGCGTTGGGTTTCTGGAGACCCAGTACTTC.